This T cell receptor (beta chain) was sequenced for a study of T cell responses to AZD1222 COVID-19 vaccine. The table came from immunoSEQ multiplex PCR; TCRdb's copy has only in-frame clones and leaves some out. Of 70,000 to 95,000 clones listed, roughly 89% were seen once; the top ten hold just under 5%. The CDR3 is 13 amino acids. Germline CDR1 and CDR2: SGHTA and FQGNSA. Trimming removed 5 bases from V and 6 bases from J, with 14 bases in between. The clonotype comes from an adult who received the AZD1222 COVID-19 vaccine. The genes are TRBV7-2 and TRBJ2-7, with TRBD2 as a possible D gene (5 bases). The sequencing here drew on peripheral blood, taken 28 days after the second AZD1222 dose. The CDR3 region is CASSLFFRGEQYF. CDR3 bases: TGTGCCAGCAGCCTCTTCTTTCGGGGCGAGCAGTACTTC.